A selection of T cell receptor beta chains follows, all from one sample in a study. TCRdb independently ran MiXCR on the 5' RACE reads; one entry per CDR3 protein. The sample has 45,000 to 70,000 distinct CDR3 sequences, around 26% seen once. Sequenced material: tumor-infiltrating memory CD4+ T cells sorted from the breast tumor. The receptors were sampled from a female donor with breast cancer. The CDR3 runs from the conserved cysteine through the conserved F or W. The D gene is left open where the match is weak. Not all rows give a size; the values are once, few, many and, for expanded clones, a class.

size: few; D: -; J: TRBJ1-6; V: TRBV29-1; CDR3: CSVTRGDNSPLHF; DNA: TGCAGCGTGACCCGGGGGGATAATTCACCCCTCCACTTT
size: -; D: TRBD1; J: TRBJ1-1; V: TRBV18; CDR3: CASSPSRGSEINTEAFF; DNA: TGTGCCAGCTCACCTTCCAGGGGGTCCGAAATTAACACTGAAGCCTTCTTT
size: few; D: TRBD2; J: TRBJ2-1; V: TRBV7-3; CDR3: CASSSLGGNEQFF; DNA: TGTGCCAGCAGCTCACTCGGGGGGAATGAGCAGTTCTTC
size: few; D: TRBD2; J: TRBJ2-1; V: TRBV5-1; CDR3: CASSTAGTRSSGEQFF; DNA: TGCGCCAGCAGCACGGCCGGGACTAGGTCTTCGGGGGAGCAGTTCTTC
size: -; D: TRBD1; J: TRBJ2-2; V: TRBV7-9; CDR3: CASSDNPGQGVTGELFF; DNA: TGTGCCAGCAGCGATAATCCGGGACAGGGAGTCACCGGGGAGCTGTTTTTT
size: few; D: TRBD1; J: TRBJ2-3; V: TRBV5-4; CDR3: CASSRTGETDTQYF; DNA: TGTGCCAGCAGTCGGACAGGGGAGACAGATACGCAGTATTTT
size: -; D: -; J: TRBJ1-5; V: TRBV28; CDR3: CASSPRGNQPQHF; DNA: TGTGCCAGCAGTCCCCGCGGGAATCAGCCCCAGCATTTT
size: -; D: -; J: TRBJ2-6; V: TRBV29-1; CDR3: CIVLGSTFQSSGANVLTF; DNA: TGCATCGTTCTGGGGTCAACGTTCCAAAGCTCTGGGGCCAACGTCCTGACTTTC
size: few; D: TRBD1; J: TRBJ2-7; V: TRBV12-3/TRBV12-4; CDR3: CASSWTGGYEQYF; DNA: TGTGCCAGCAGTTGGACAGGAGGCTACGAGCAGTACTTC
size: -; D: TRBD2; J: TRBJ2-7; V: TRBV7-2; CDR3: CASSLGLAGSYEQYF; DNA: TGTGCCAGCAGCTTAGGTCTAGCGGGGAGCTACGAGCAGTACTTC
size: -; D: TRBD1; J: TRBJ1-1; V: TRBV12-3/TRBV12-4; CDR3: CASQVGQMNTEAFF; DNA: TGTGCCAGTCAAGTGGGACAGATGAACACTGAAGCTTTCTTT
size: -; D: -; J: TRBJ2-3; V: TRBV24-1; CDR3: CATSDPRRGYQGRESTDTQYF; DNA: TGTGCCACCAGTGATCCCCGGAGAGGCTACCAGGGGCGAGAGTCCACAGATACGCAGTATTTT
size: -; D: -; J: TRBJ1-2; V: TRBV12-3/TRBV12-4; CDR3: CASSLGPYRESEDYTF; DNA: TGTGCCAGCAGTTTGGGGCCCTACAGGGAAAGCGAGGACTACACCTTC
size: medium-sized; D: TRBD2; J: TRBJ2-7; V: TRBV7-9; CDR3: CASSRTGTRVSEQYF; DNA: TGTGCCAGCAGCAGAACCGGGACTAGGGTCTCCGAGCAGTACTTC
size: -; D: TRBD1; J: TRBJ2-6; V: TRBV9; CDR3: CASSQDRGILTGANVLTF; DNA: TGTGCCAGCAGCCAGGACAGGGGGATTTTAACTGGGGCCAACGTCCTGACTTTC
size: few; D: -; J: TRBJ1-2; V: TRBV7-3; CDR3: CASSLTPAPGYTF; DNA: TGTGCCAGCAGCTTAACCCCGGCCCCGGGCTACACCTTC
size: few; D: TRBD2; J: TRBJ2-1; V: TRBV20-1; CDR3: CSARPGTSGSGNEQFF; DNA: TGCAGTGCTAGGCCCGGGACTAGCGGGAGTGGGAATGAGCAGTTCTTC
size: few; D: -; J: TRBJ1-3; V: TRBV5-1; CDR3: CASSSGGGPGNTIYF; DNA: TGCGCCAGCAGCTCCGGCGGGGGGCCTGGAAACACCATATATTTT
size: -; D: TRBD2; J: TRBJ2-2; V: TRBV7-2; CDR3: CASSRSGGNANTGELFF; DNA: TGTGCCAGCAGCCGTAGCGGGGGGAACGCGAACACCGGGGAGCTGTTTTTT
size: -; D: -; J: TRBJ2-7; V: TRBV15; CDR3: CATSRDRFGPGYNSYEQYF; DNA: TGTGCCACCAGCAGAGATAGGTTCGGGCCGGGATACAACTCCTACGAGCAGTACTTC
size: -; D: -; J: TRBJ2-7; V: TRBV6-2/TRBV6-3; CDR3: CASTSSATYEQYF; DNA: TGTGCCAGCACCTCTAGCGCGACCTACGAGCAGTACTTC
size: few; D: -; J: TRBJ2-7; V: TRBV6-5; CDR3: CAIQGGYEQYF; DNA: TGTGCCATCCAGGGTGGCTACGAGCAGTACTTC
size: few; D: -; J: TRBJ2-1; V: TRBV12-3/TRBV12-4; CDR3: CASSRLYNEQFF; DNA: TGTGCCAGCAGTAGACTATACAATGAGCAGTTCTTC
size: few; D: -; J: TRBJ2-1; V: TRBV6-2/TRBV6-3; CDR3: CASKDTTRGEQFF; DNA: TGTGCCAGCAAGGACACTACAAGAGGGGAGCAGTTCTTC
size: few; D: -; J: TRBJ1-3; V: TRBV10-3; CDR3: CAISGDVHSGNTIYF; DNA: TGTGCCATCAGTGGTGACGTCCACTCTGGAAACACCATATATTTT
size: -; D: -; J: TRBJ1-1; V: TRBV10-3; CDR3: CAISGGTEAFF; DNA: TGTGCCATCAGTGGGGGAACGGAAGCTTTCTTT
size: few; D: TRBD2; J: TRBJ2-1; V: TRBV5-6; CDR3: CASSPQRGIPTYNEQFF; DNA: TGTGCCAGCAGTCCCCAGCGGGGTATCCCCACCTACAATGAGCAGTTCTTC
size: many; D: TRBD1; J: TRBJ2-1; V: TRBV29-1; CDR3: CSGSGGQGSYNEQFF; DNA: TGCAGCGGATCCGGAGGACAGGGCTCCTACAATGAGCAGTTCTTC
size: few; D: -; J: TRBJ1-2; V: TRBV12-3/TRBV12-4; CDR3: CASSFLLGGPYGYTF; DNA: TGTGCCAGCAGTTTTCTCCTTGGCGGCCCGTATGGCTACACCTTC
size: once; D: TRBD1; J: TRBJ2-5; V: TRBV5-1; CDR3: CASSPRPGQGAGGETQYF; DNA: TGCGCCAGCAGCCCCCGCCCGGGACAGGGGGCAGGTGGAGAGACCCAGTACTTC
size: few; D: -; J: TRBJ1-2; V: TRBV29-1; CDR3: CSVGRGNYGYTF; DNA: TGCAGCGTGGGACGGGGAAACTATGGCTACACCTTC
size: few; D: -; J: TRBJ1-2; V: TRBV5-1; CDR3: CASSVEGKTNYGYTF; DNA: TGCGCCAGCAGCGTGGAAGGAAAGACTAACTATGGCTACACCTTC
size: -; D: -; J: TRBJ2-7; V: TRBV5-1; CDR3: CASMSAGSYEQYF; DNA: TGCGCCAGCATGAGCGCGGGGTCCTACGAGCAGTACTTC
size: -; D: -; J: TRBJ1-2; V: TRBV28; CDR3: CASSLPSYGYTF; DNA: TGTGCCAGCAGTTTACCATCCTATGGCTACACCTTC
size: few; D: -; J: TRBJ2-3; V: TRBV15; CDR3: CATSRPDTDTQYF; DNA: TGTGCCACCAGCAGGCCCGACACAGATACGCAGTATTTT
size: once; D: TRBD1; J: TRBJ1-5; V: TRBV6-5; CDR3: CASRSRGRQPQHF; DNA: TGTGCCAGCAGGTCCAGGGGGCGGCAGCCCCAGCATTTT
size: few; D: -; J: TRBJ1-2; V: TRBV5-1; CDR3: CASRIMGPSLGYTF; DNA: TGCGCCAGCAGGATTATGGGACCCTCTTTGGGCTACACCTTC
size: -; D: -; J: TRBJ2-7; V: TRBV7-9; CDR3: CASSPSGLGGNEQYF; DNA: TGTGCCAGCAGCCCCTCCGGTTTGGGGGGCAACGAGCAGTACTTC
size: few; D: -; J: TRBJ1-1; V: TRBV28; CDR3: CASSLVQENTEAFF; DNA: TGTGCCAGCAGTTTAGTACAGGAGAACACTGAAGCTTTCTTT
size: -; D: TRBD2; J: TRBJ2-1; V: TRBV7-9; CDR3: CASSLEAGGPYEQFF; DNA: TGTGCCAGCAGCTTAGAAGCGGGGGGGCCCTATGAGCAGTTCTTC
size: -; D: -; J: TRBJ1-2; V: TRBV6-5; CDR3: CASRDRTAALGYTF; DNA: TGTGCCAGCAGAGATCGGACCGCCGCGCTTGGCTACACCTTC
size: -; D: -; J: TRBJ2-5; V: TRBV7-3; CDR3: CASSWGNQETQYF; DNA: TGTGCCAGCAGCTGGGGGAACCAAGAGACCCAGTACTTC
size: many; D: TRBD1; J: TRBJ1-1; V: TRBV5-1; CDR3: CASSAGQGVVAEAFF; DNA: TGCGCCAGCAGCGCGGGGCAGGGGGTTGTTGCTGAAGCTTTCTTT
size: -; D: -; J: TRBJ1-4; V: TRBV20-1; CDR3: CSARDGTAVSQLFF; DNA: TGCAGTGCTAGAGATGGTACAGCCGTATCTCAACTGTTTTTT
size: -; D: -; J: TRBJ2-3; V: TRBV6-5; CDR3: CASSYSISTDTQYF; DNA: TGTGCCAGCAGTTACTCGATTAGCACAGATACGCAGTATTTT
size: many; D: -; J: TRBJ2-2; V: TRBV6-1; CDR3: CASSPWGQGTPGELFF; DNA: TGTGCCAGCAGTCCGTGGGGCCAGGGTACACCGGGGGAGCTGTTTTTT
size: few; D: -; J: TRBJ1-5; V: TRBV27; CDR3: CASSLRLSGDQPQHF; DNA: TGTGCCAGCAGTTTGAGGCTCTCTGGCGATCAGCCCCAGCATTTT
size: medium-sized; D: -; J: TRBJ2-1; V: TRBV6-6; CDR3: CASSYSRVYNEQFF; DNA: TGTGCCAGCAGTTACTCGCGGGTATACAATGAGCAGTTCTTC
size: -; D: -; J: TRBJ1-2; V: TRBV20-1; CDR3: CSASQGDYGYTF; DNA: TGCAGTGCGAGTCAGGGAGACTATGGCTACACCTTC
size: -; D: -; J: TRBJ1-5; V: TRBV7-2; CDR3: CASSLAIAGGNQPQHF; DNA: TGTGCCAGCAGCTTAGCGATAGCAGGTGGGAATCAGCCCCAGCATTTT
size: few; D: TRBD1; J: TRBJ1-1; V: TRBV4-3; CDR3: CASSQSDRGNTEAFF; DNA: TGCGCCAGCAGCCAGTCAGACAGGGGGAACACTGAAGCTTTCTTT
size: many; D: TRBD1; J: TRBJ2-4; V: TRBV25-1; CDR3: CASVRGNIQYF; DNA: TGTGCCAGTGTCAGGGGGAACATTCAGTACTTC
size: -; D: TRBD1; J: TRBJ1-1; V: TRBV29-1; CDR3: CSGYRGNTEAFF; DNA: TGCAGCGGCTACAGGGGTAACACTGAAGCTTTCTTT
size: -; D: -; J: TRBJ2-3; V: TRBV24-1; CDR3: CATSDQGEGTDTQYF; DNA: TGTGCCACCAGTGACCAGGGGGAGGGCACAGATACGCAGTATTTT